A single sample gave rise to the 5 T cell receptor beta chains below, sequenced in a study of tumor and adjacent non-tumor tissue in lung cancer. RNA was extracted from bulk tissue without any cell sorting. The library came from three nested PCR rounds adapted from ARM-PCR protocols. TCRdb used MiXCR to reprocess the multiplex PCR reads, holding one entry per CDR3 protein. The sample comprises about 79,000 distinct CDR3 sequences, over 55% of which are singletons, and approximately 9.5% rests with the top ten. Sequenced sample: lung tumor tissue. These TCRs come from a middle-aged woman with non-small cell lung cancer.

This clonotype was found once. The CDR3 does not close with the conserved phenylalanine or tryptophan, likely indicating a read error. CDR3 in DNA: TGTAGCGTTTGGACGGGGGACAGGGAGACCAAAAACATTCAGTACCTC. Encoded protein: CSVWTGDRETKNIQYL. The chain combines TRBV29-1 with TRBJ2-4; 9 bases agree with TRBD1. There are 16 residues in the CDR3. Germline CDR1 SQVTM, CDR2 ANQGSEA.

This clonotype has only one observation. One junction end does not reproduce the germline sequence, and a read error may be involved. The gene calls are TRBV11-2 and TRBJ2-5; 7 positions match TRBD1. The CDR3 is 15 amino acids. Per germline, CDR1 SGHAT and CDR2 FQNNGV. This CDR3 reads CASIKLGQAQENQYF. The CDR3 DNA reads TGTGCCAGCATCAAATTAGGACAGGCACAAGAGAACCAGTACTTT.

This clonotype has a single count. At one boundary the junction diverges from the germline segment, which might be a read error. The chain joins TRBV29-1 to TRBJ2-1, with no clear D. This CDR3 has 16 amino acids. CDR1 is SQVTM and CDR2 is ANQGSEA in the germline V gene. Here the CDR3 DNA reads TGCAACGTTGAAGATCCCGGATGCCGCTCCTACGATGAGCAGTTCTTC. Its protein product is CNVEDPGCRSYDEQFF.

This chain connects TRBV6-5 to TRBJ2-7; D is perhaps TRBD2 (6 bases). Per the germline V gene, CDR1 is MNHEY and CDR2 is SVGAGI. V lost 7 bases and J lost 0, with 10 bases in between. CDR3 size: 13 residues. The CDR3 sequence: CASIAASSYEQYF. For the CDR3, the DNA is TGTGCCAGCATAGCGGCGAGCTCCTACGAGCAGTACTTC.

Ten or more counts support this clonotype. This chain connects TRBV20-1 to TRBJ2-1; TRBD2 matches at 7 bases. J lost 6 bases, V lost 3 bases, and 2 bases had no gene match. This CDR3 is 12 amino acids long. The V gene's germline CDR1 is DFQATT and CDR2 SNEGSKA (reference sequence). The DNA for the CDR3 is TGCAGTGCTAGGGGGGGGGGCAATGAGCAGTTCTTC. Encoded protein: CSARGGGNEQFF.